These 12 T cell receptor beta chains share one sample of origin, sequenced in a study of T cells in Graves' hyperthyroidism and ophthalmopathy. Amplification targeted TCR beta CDR3 regions from RNA transcripts. First-round RT-PCR of the TCR CDR3 relied on the HTBI primer set. From the multiplex PCR reads, TCRdb called clonotypes with MiXCR, one entry per CDR3 protein. The sample records some 92,000 distinct CDR3 sequences, approximately 39% being singletons. The sequenced sample consisted of peripheral blood or thyroid tissue (not recorded which). These receptors came from a woman in her 30s with Graves' hyperthyroidism.

Worth noting for this clonotype: This may be a read error, as it is one base from a much larger clone. This rearrangement joins TRBV28 to TRBJ1-5; D is unresolved. The V gene lost 11 bases and the J gene lost 0 bases, with 17 bases spanning the gap. The CDR3 has 15 amino acids. Germline CDR1 reads MDHEN; CDR2 reads SYDVKM. CDR3 sequence reads: CACLRHTHSNQPQHF. In DNA form, the CDR3 reads TGTGCCTGCCTTAGGCACACCCATAGCAATCAGCCCCAGCATTTT.

This clonotype came up many times. The rearrangement uses TRBV12-3 or TRBV12-4 and TRBJ1-5, with no clear D. CDR3 size: 14 residues. The germline V and J ends were trimmed by 2 bases and 5 bases, with 10 bases remaining between them. DNA of the CDR3: TGTGCCAGCAGTTTACGGCAGTTGGATCAGCCCCAGCATTTT. Its translation: CASSLRQLDQPQHF.

This clonotype was counted many times. V usage is TRBV6-6 and J usage is TRBJ2-7; D ambiguous. V lost 6 bases to trimming and J lost 6 bases, with 12 bases between them. CDR1 is MNHNY, CDR2 SVGAGI, per germline (reference sequence). This CDR3 is 12 amino acids long. This chain's CDR3 is CASSLYYSEQYF. The CDR3, as DNA: TGTGCCAGCAGCCTTTACTATTCCGAGCAGTACTTC.

Of note for this clonotype: No conserved phenylalanine or tryptophan is present at the end of the CDR3, so a read error is the likely explanation. The V call is TRBV9, the J call TRBJ2-5; a weak D match, TRBD2 (6 bases). The germline V gene has CDR1 SGDLS and CDR2 YYNGEE. The length of the CDR3 is 14 residues. Trimming shortened V by 3 bases and J by 4 bases, and 13 bases separated the two germline ends. CDR3 nucleotides: TGTGCCAGCAGCGCGAAGGGACTCAGAGAGACCCAGTACCTC. It yields the protein CASSAKGLRETQYL.

Of note for this clonotype: At one end the junction does not follow the germline gene, possibly because of a read error. The chain employs TRBV14 and TRBJ1-1, with D perhaps TRBD1 (5 bases). This CDR3 has 12 residues. CDR1 SGHDN and CDR2 FVKESK come from the germline V gene. CDR3 amino acids: CASSRGSPESFF. CDR3 sequence (DNA): TGTGCCAGCAGCCGGGGCAGCCCCGAGTCTTTCTTC.

This clonotype was observed a single time. The chain combines TRBV2 with TRBJ1-5; 9 bases line up with TRBD1. This CDR3 comprises 16 residues. Germline-derived CDR1 and CDR2 are SNHLY and FYNNEI. After removal of 5 bases from V and 11 bases from J, the junction contained 16 bases not matched to a gene. The CDR3 region is CASSFWGTGSQETQHF. DNA of the CDR3: TGTGCCAGCAGTTTCTGGGGGACAGGGAGCCAAGAGACCCAGCATTTT.

This clonotype was picked up one time. A junction boundary mismatches the germline segment, possibly from a read error. The chain couples TRBV7-8 to TRBJ2-5; 8 bases fit TRBD2. The CDR3 is 13 amino acids. CDR1 is SGHVS and CDR2 is FQNEAQ in the germline V gene. The CDR3: CASGLVAGSTQYF. CDR3 nucleotides: TGTGCCAGCGGCTTAGTAGCGGGAAGTACCCAGTACTTC.

In its sample, this clonotype was seen many times. The chain combines TRBV6-5 with TRBJ1-6; TRBD1 aligns across 7 bases. The CDR3 is 16 residues long. Trimming cost V 7 bases and J 2 bases; bases outside gene matches: 8. Germline values: CDR1 MNHEY, CDR2 SVGAGI. CDR3 DNA: TGTGCCAGCATTGTCCGACAGGGTGCCTATAATTCACCCCTCCACTTT. It specifies CASIVRQGAYNSPLHF.

This clonotype was recorded at least ten times. The chain recombines TRBV2 with TRBJ1-5; no definite D call. The V and J ends lost 5 bases and 0 bases respectively, with 11 bases between them. The CDR3 is 15 residues long. Germline CDR1 is SNHLY and CDR2 is FYNNEI. CDR3 region: CASSTPGRSNQPQHF. The CDR3 DNA reads as TGTGCCAGCAGTACCCCGGGTCGTAGCAATCAGCCCCAGCATTTT.

This clonotype was found many times. The rearrangement uses TRBV18 and TRBJ2-7, with D unclear. The CDR3 totals 11 residues. Per germline, CDR1 KGHSH and CDR2 LQKENI. Trimming took 6 bases from V and 6 from J, leaving 9 bases between them. The CDR3 DNA reads TGTGCCAGCTCTGCAGTGGTCGAGCAGTACTTC. This codes for CASSAVVEQYF. Using reference TRBV18 and TRBJ2-7 for the parts outside the CDR3, the full variable domain is NAGVMQNPRHLVRRRGQEARLRCSPMKGHSHVYWYRQLPEEGLKFMVYLQKENIIDESGMPKERFSAEFPKEGPSILRIQQVVRGDSAAYFCASSAVVEQYFGPGTRLTVT.

This clonotype was seen a single time. The chain uses TRBV5-8 and TRBJ2-7, with D perhaps matching TRBD1 (6 bases). Trimming cost V 6 bases and J 3 bases, with 19 bases left between them. Germline CDR1 is SGHTS and CDR2 is YDEGEE. The CDR3 spans 15 residues. CDR3 region: CASTYLRDTGYEQYF. CDR3 DNA sequence: TGTGCCAGCACCTACCTCCGGGACACCGGCTACGAGCAGTACTTC.

At least ten counts were recorded for this clonotype. The J gene is TRBJ1-6, the V gene TRBV6-6, with 11 bases that match TRBD1. This CDR3 is built from 16 residues. Germline V CDR1 and CDR2: MNHNY, SVGAGI (reference sequence). Germline trimming cut 2 bases from V and 10 bases from J; bases unmatched to any gene: 7. CDR3 residues: CASSYVGGTGGSPLHF. The DNA for the CDR3 is TGTGCCAGCAGTTACGTCGGGGGGACAGGGGGATCACCCCTCCACTTT.